This T cell receptor (beta chain) was sequenced in a study of T cells after yellow fever vaccination. General study points: Clonotypes appearing in both CD4 and CD8 compartments existed, and their share was small.

One entry per CDR3 protein results from TCRdb running MiXCR on the 5' RACE reads. The repertoire has about 550,000 distinct CDR3 sequences, roughly a fifth of them found once; the top ten carry roughly 13%. V was shortened by 2 bases and J by 0 bases, with 8 bases between the two germline ends. The CDR3 runs 14 residues. The V gene's germline CDR1 is SGHVS and CDR2 FQNEAQ. Comment on this clonotype: Its specificity is unknown.

The clonotype comes from a man younger than 40 who received the YFV17D yellow fever vaccine. The sequencing here drew on PBMCs, taken 15 days after the yellow fever booster vaccination. The chain links TRBV7-8 to TRBJ2-7, with a tentative D call TRBD1 (6 bases). CDR3 loop: CASSLTGRSYEQYF. In DNA, the CDR3 is TGTGCCAGCAGCTTAACAGGGCGCTCCTACGAGCAGTACTTC.